The 15 T cell receptor beta chains below were found in one sample sequenced in a study of T cells after yellow fever vaccination. MiXCR was run by TCRdb on the 5' RACE reads, yielding one entry per CDR3 protein. The sample shows approximately 85,000 distinct CDR3 sequences, about an eighth of them seen only once. This material consisted of CD8+ T cells not binding an NS4B(214-222) dextramer, sorted from PBMCs, taken more than 20 days after the first yellow fever vaccination. The receptors here all came from a man aged 18 to 29 who received the YFV17D yellow fever vaccine.

The V and J genes are TRBV6-2 or TRBV6-3 and TRBJ2-4, with 8 bases aligning to TRBD1. This CDR3 has 16 residues. With 3 bases clipped from V and 3 bases from J, the junction kept 7 bases outside the gene matches. CDR1 and CDR2 from the germline V gene are MNHEY and SVGEGT. As DNA, the CDR3 is TGTGCCAGCAGTTATTCCCCAGGGGGCAACAAAAACATTCAGTACTTC. It yields the protein CASSYSPGGNKNIQYF.

In its sample, this clonotype was seen a few times. The V gene is TRBV6-4, the J gene TRBJ2-5, with no clear D. V was cut by 6 bases and J by 4 bases, with 3 bases left in between. Germline V gives CDR1 MRHNA, CDR2 SNTAGT. The CDR3 spans 10 residues. CDR3 in DNA: TGTGCCAGCAGCAGAGAGACCCAGTACTTC. This codes for CASSRETQYF.

This sequence joins TRBV9 and TRBJ1-1, with D perhaps matching TRBD1 (5 bases). Germline V lookup: CDR1 SGDLS, CDR2 YYNGEE. The CDR3 covers 14 residues. Trimming removed 0 bases at V and 4 bases at J, with 10 bases between. The CDR3 coding sequence is TGTGCCAGCAGCGTAGAGGGGTTTGGCACTGAAGCTTTCTTT. Protein product: CASSVEGFGTEAFF.

V is TRBV4-1 and J is TRBJ1-4; TRBD1 aligns across 7 bases. The V gene's germline CDR1 is MGHRA and CDR2 YSYEKL. The junction had 6 bases not matched to a gene; V was cut back by 4 bases and J by 4 bases. The CDR3 runs 15 residues. For the CDR3, the DNA is TGCGCCAGCAGCCGGAAAACAGGGGATAATGAAAAACTGTTTTTT. Encoded protein: CASSRKTGDNEKLFF.

This clonotype was observed at least ten times. The chain joins TRBV29-1 to TRBJ2-7; D gene uncertain. V was pared by 6 bases and J by 4 bases, with 10 bases between. CDR1 and CDR2 (germline): SQVTM, ANQGSEA. The CDR3 sequence is 11 residues long. CDR3 in amino acids: CSVSDTYEQYF. DNA of the CDR3: TGCAGCGTGTCTGACACATACGAGCAGTACTTC.

This clonotype appeared a few times. The chain combines TRBV27 with TRBJ2-1, with D tentatively TRBD1 (6 bases). Germline CDR1 MNHEY, CDR2 SMNVEV (reference sequence). Trimming cost V 2 bases and J 4 bases, with 12 bases left between them. The CDR3 is made up of 15 amino acids. In nucleotides, the CDR3 is TGTGCCAGCAGTTTAGTCTGGGGGCCGTACAATGAGCAGTTCTTC. Protein product: CASSLVWGPYNEQFF.

This clonotype has a handful of counts. The rearrangement uses TRBV3-1 and TRBJ2-7, with D uncertain. The CDR3 loop spans 16 amino acids. The V end lost 1 base, the J end lost 3 bases, and 16 bases lay between the germline ends. Germline CDR1 and CDR2: LGHDT and YNNKEL (reference sequence). For the CDR3, the DNA is TGTGCCAGCAGCCAAGGAACACGACTCCTAGACTACGAGCAGTACTTC. This sequence encodes CASSQGTRLLDYEQYF.

This clonotype was detected a few times. The gene calls are TRBV6-6 and TRBJ1-1; TRBD1 is a possible D gene (5 bases). The V end was cut by 2 bases, the J end by 7 bases, with 8 bases between. Germline CDR1 reads MNHNY; CDR2 reads SVGAGI (reference sequence). The CDR3 contains 12 residues. The CDR3 coding sequence is TGTGCCAGCAGTTACACAGGCGTTGAAGCTTTCTTT. Protein: CASSYTGVEAFF.

This chain connects TRBV27 to TRBJ1-2, with 8 bases identical to TRBD1. V was clipped by 1 base and J by 7 bases; unmatched bases: 2. Germline-derived CDR1 and CDR2 are MNHEY and SMNVEV (reference sequence). The CDR3 covers 13 residues. The CDR3 sequence: CASSLLTGAGYTF. For the CDR3, the DNA is TGTGCCAGCAGTTTATTGACAGGGGCTGGCTACACCTTC.

V and J are TRBV11-1 and TRBJ2-1; 10 bases map to TRBD2. The V gene's germline CDR1 is SGHAT and CDR2 FQDESV (reference sequence). After removal of 4 bases from V and 6 bases from J, the junction contained 15 bases not matched to a gene. The CDR3 length is 18 residues. This CDR3 reads CASSSLASGGAYGNEQFF. CDR3 DNA: TGTGCCAGCAGCTCCCTTGCAAGCGGGGGGGCCTATGGCAATGAGCAGTTCTTC.

V is TRBV15 and J is TRBJ2-3, with D tentatively TRBD1 (5 bases). This CDR3 comprises 13 residues. Per germline, CDR1 LNHNV and CDR2 YYDKDF (reference sequence). Trimming took off 3 bases at V and 4 bases at J, with 8 bases between the two ends. The CDR3 protein is CATSRNRPDTQYF. The CDR3 DNA reads as TGTGCCACCAGCAGGAACAGGCCAGATACGCAGTATTTT.

The rearrangement joins TRBV27 to TRBJ2-2; a weak D match, TRBD1 (6 bases). CDR1 and CDR2 from the germline V gene are MNHEY and SMNVEV (reference sequence). Trimming cost V 2 bases and J 5 bases, with 15 bases left between them. The CDR3 is 16 residues long. Written as DNA, the CDR3 is TGTGCCAGCAGTTTAAAGGGGCAGGGGATTACCGGGGAGCTGTTTTTT. The encoded protein is CASSLKGQGITGELFF.

The chain has TRBV12-3 or TRBV12-4 and TRBJ2-3; 12 bases agree with TRBD2. The CDR3 totals 13 residues. CDR3 DNA sequence: TGTGCTCTAGCGGGGGGGAGCACAGATACGCAGTATTTT. It is translated as CALAGGSTDTQYF.

The chain joins TRBV4-3 to TRBJ2-7; 8 nucleotides match TRBD1. The CDR3 has 15 residues. With V trimmed by 0 bases and J by 2 bases, 3 bases remained unmatched. Per the germline V gene, CDR1 is LGHNA and CDR2 is YSLEER. For the CDR3, the DNA is TGCGCCAGCAGCCAAGAGACAGGGGCCCCCTACGAGCAGTACGTC. Its translation: CASSQETGAPYEQYV.

This clonotype came up a few times. The chain has TRBV24-1 and TRBJ2-1, with TRBD2 identical over 9 bases. After removal of 3 bases from V and 5 bases from J, the junction contained 4 bases not matched to a gene. Per the germline V gene, CDR1 is KGHDR and CDR2 is SFDVKD. The CDR3 is made up of 15 amino acids. The CDR3 bases are TGTGCCACCAGTGATCTCAGCGGGGGGAACAATGAGCAGTTCTTC. Amino acids: CATSDLSGGNNEQFF.